The 22 T cell receptor beta chains in this list originate from one sample, sequenced in a study of T cells in Graves' hyperthyroidism and ophthalmopathy (dated by TCRdb to the late 2010s). Receptors were amplified or captured by multiplex PCR. TCRdb lists the instrument as Illumina HiSeq 2000. The TCR beta CDR3 regions were amplified from the RNA transcripts. A first-round RT-PCR of the TCR CDR3 used the HTBI primer set with the Qiagen OneStep RT-PCR kit. TCRdb trimmed public reads at Q25 via fastp, called clones via MiXCR and kept in-frame beta chains. A single entry per CDR3 protein holds the most common genes and DNA from its merged rows. The sample yields 490,000 or so distinct CDR3 sequences; roughly 23% were counted once. The ten largest clones represent around 50% of the sample. Source material: blood. Receptor source: a woman aged 70-85 years with Graves' ophthalmopathy.

This clonotype was counted between two and nine times. The gene calls are TRBV5-5 and TRBJ2-1; 9 bases match TRBD2. Germline trimming cut 5 bases from V and 8 bases from J; bases unmatched to any gene: 11. Germline loops: CDR1 SGHKS, CDR2 YYEKEE (reference sequence). CDR3 length: 15 residues. The DNA for the CDR3 is TGTGCCAGCAGTCGACTAGCGGCCCTCAGGGATGAGCAGTTCTTC. The encoded protein is CASSRLAALRDEQFF.

This clonotype has ten or more counts. CDR3 coding DNA: TGTGCCAGCAGTTACTCGGGTGCGGGATGGGGCACCGGGGAGCTGTTTTTT. Protein: CASSYSGAGWGTGELFF. This chain uses TRBV6-6 with TRBJ2-2; D might be TRBD2 (6 bases). Germline loops: CDR1 MNHNY, CDR2 SVGAGI (reference sequence). CDR3 length: 17 residues. Between the trimmed V and J ends, which lost 0 bases and 4 bases, there was a span of 15 bases.

This clonotype was detected ten times or more. V gene TRBV3-1 combines with J gene TRBJ1-1, with D possibly being TRBD1 (5 bases). Germline V gives CDR1 LGHDT, CDR2 YNNKEL (reference sequence). The CDR3 extends over 13 amino acids. Trimming left V 6 bases short and J 6 bases short, with 14 bases between. CDR3 nucleotides: TGTGCCAGCAGTCTCTTCGGGGCCCCTGAAGCTTTCTTT. Amino acids: CASSLFGAPEAFF.

This clonotype was detected ten times or more. V is TRBV2 and J is TRBJ2-5; D may be TRBD1 (6 bases). CDR1 SNHLY and CDR2 FYNNEI come from the germline V gene. V lost 8 bases to trimming and J lost 1 base, with 23 bases between them. The CDR3 length is 17 residues. The CDR3: CASQRNTGLSAQETQYF. In DNA, the CDR3 is TGTGCCAGCCAAAGGAACACAGGGCTCTCGGCCCAAGAGACCCAGTACTTC. Full variable domain (rest looked up from reference TRBV2 and TRBJ2-5): EPEVTQTPSHQVTQMGQEVILRCVPISNHLYFYWYRQILGQKVEFLVSFYNNEISEKSEIFDDQFSVERPDGSNFTLKIRSTKLEDSAMYFCASQRNTGLSAQETQYFGPGTRLLVL.

The chain is built from TRBV15 and TRBJ2-1; either TRBD1 or TRBD2 may fit D (5 bases each). The CDR3 loop spans 14 amino acids. Germline V gives CDR1 LNHNV, CDR2 YYDKDF (reference sequence). Trimming took off 3 bases at V and 6 bases at J, with 12 bases between the two ends. CDR3 amino acids: CATSRVRDLNEQFF. For the CDR3, the DNA is TGTGCCACCAGCAGGGTCCGGGACCTCAATGAGCAGTTCTTC.

This clonotype was detected ten times or more. V is TRBV28 and J is TRBJ1-1, with D unresolved. V lost 7 bases and J 0 bases, leaving 9 bases between the germline ends. CDR1 and CDR2 from the germline V gene are MDHEN and SYDVKM. The CDR3 totals 13 residues. CDR3 DNA sequence: TGTGCCAGCATTGGACGAATGAACACTGAAGCTTTCTTT. This encodes CASIGRMNTEAFF. Looking up the rest from reference TRBV28 and TRBJ1-1 gives the full variable domain: DVKVTQSSRYLVKRTGEKVFLECVQDMDHENMFWYRQDPGLGLRLIYFSYDVKMKEKGDIPEGYSVSREKKERFSLILESASTNQTSMYLCASIGRMNTEAFFGQGTRLTVV.

This rearrangement joins TRBV11-3 to TRBJ2-1; possibly TRBD2 for D (6 bases). Germline loops: CDR1 SGHNT, CDR2 YENEEA. CDR3 length: 15 residues. Trimming left V 5 bases short and J 3 bases short, with 14 bases between. CDR3 amino acids: CASSRRTGDYNEQFF. In DNA form, the CDR3 reads TGTGCCAGCAGCCGCCGGACGGGGGACTACAATGAGCAGTTCTTC.

The table lists this clonotype with a few counts. The gene calls are TRBV12-3 or TRBV12-4 and TRBJ1-2, with D perhaps matching TRBD1 (5 bases). V lost 4 bases, J lost 0 bases, and 12 bases lay in between. This CDR3 comprises 15 residues. The DNA of the CDR3 is TGTGCCAGCAGTTCGGGGGGGTTCCCTAACTATGGCTACACCTTC. This translates into CASSSGGFPNYGYTF.

The sample holds a few counts of this clonotype. V gene TRBV5-1 combines with J gene TRBJ1-2; possible D gene TRBD1, 6 bases. The CDR3 covers 11 residues. Germline V gene lookup returns CDR1 SGHRS and CDR2 YFSETQ. V was clipped by 6 bases and J by 6 bases, with 9 bases between them. CDR3 in amino acids: CASTKGDGYTF. In DNA form, the CDR3 reads TGCGCCAGCACGAAGGGGGATGGCTACACCTTC.

The CDR3 reads CASRGEFSYNSPLHF. The DNA for the CDR3 is TGTGCCAGCAGAGGGGAATTCTCCTATAATTCACCCCTCCACTTT. The chain uses TRBV12-3 or TRBV12-4 and TRBJ1-6; possibly TRBD1 for D (5 bases). Trimming shortened V by 6 bases and J by 0 bases, and 9 bases separated the two germline ends. There are 15 residues in the CDR3.

V and J are TRBV5-1 and TRBJ1-2; D call uncertain. The V end lost 4 bases, the J end lost 10 bases, and 17 bases lay between the germline ends. The CDR3 runs to 13 residues. Germline values: CDR1 SGHRS, CDR2 YFSETQ. This CDR3 reads CASSGSGLNSYTF. CDR3 sequence (DNA): TGCGCCAGCAGCGGATCCGGGCTAAACTCCTACACCTTC.

The CDR3 loop is CAWSVVSVNTEAFF. CDR3 coding DNA: TGTGCCTGGAGTGTGGTCAGCGTGAACACTGAAGCTTTCTTT. The chain recombines TRBV30 with TRBJ1-1; no definite D call. This CDR3 is 14 amino acids long. In germline, CDR1 is GTSNPN, CDR2 SVGIG (reference sequence). Deletions cut 0 bases from V and 0 bases from J, with 8 bases between.

The V and J genes are TRBV29-1 and TRBJ2-6; D perhaps matches TRBD1 (6 bases). Per the germline V gene, CDR1 is SQVTM and CDR2 is ANQGSEA. The CDR3 contains 14 residues. The V end was cut by 4 bases, the J end by 2 bases, with 9 bases between. The CDR3 bases are TGCAGCGTTGGTGAGGGGGCTGGGGCCAACGTCCTGACTTTC. Protein sequence: CSVGEGAGANVLTF. The full variable domain, completed using reference TRBV29-1 and TRBJ2-6, is SAVISQKPSRDICQRGTSLTIQCQVDSQVTMMFWYRQQPGQSLTLIATANQGSEATYESGFVIDKFPISRPNLTFSTLTVSNMSPEDSSIYLCSVGEGAGANVLTFGAGSRLTVL.

The V and J genes are TRBV29-1 and TRBJ1-2; D gene uncertain. Looked up from germline, CDR1 is SQVTM and CDR2 is ANQGSEA. The CDR3 has 14 amino acids. Trimming took off 8 bases at V and 0 bases at J, with 16 bases between the two ends. The CDR3 nucleotides read TGCAGCACTTCTGGGCCAGCCACTAACTATGGCTACACCTTC. It codes for CSTSGPATNYGYTF.

The chain carries TRBV28 and TRBJ2-7, with 7 bases that match TRBD1. This CDR3 is 14 amino acids long. The germline gives CDR1 MDHEN, CDR2 SYDVKM. With 6 bases clipped from V and 0 bases from J, the junction kept 5 bases outside the gene matches. CDR3 nucleotide sequence: TGTGCCAGCAGGAGGGGGCAGAACTCCTACGAGCAGTACTTC. It translates to CASRRGQNSYEQYF.

The rearrangement links TRBV5-6 to TRBJ2-1; 10 bases match TRBD2. CDR3 length equals 15 residues. The trim removed 4 bases at V and 4 bases at J, leaving 5 bases unmatched. Germline V gene sequence: CDR1 SGHDT, CDR2 YYEEEE. CDR3 DNA: TGTGCCAGCAGCCCCAATAGCGGGAGGTACAATGAGCAGTTCTTC. Translating gives CASSPNSGRYNEQFF.

The sample holds a few counts of this clonotype. This sequence joins TRBV29-1 and TRBJ2-7, with D maybe TRBD1 (7 bases). Between the trimmed V and J ends, which lost 6 bases and 6 bases, there was a span of 18 bases. The CDR3 is made up of 13 amino acids. CDR1 is SQVTM, CDR2 ANQGSEA, per germline. DNA of the CDR3: TGCAGCGTGCGACAGGGACTGGATCTCGAGCAGTACTTC. This translates into CSVRQGLDLEQYF.

Points on this clonotype: This sequence may be a read error, since a much larger clone differs from it by one base. The rearrangement uses TRBV28 and TRBJ2-7; D is perhaps TRBD2 (7 bases). Deletions cut 5 bases from V and 4 bases from J, with 15 bases between. From germline, CDR1 is MDHEN and CDR2 SYDVKM. This CDR3 is built from 14 residues. CDR3 loop: CASSTGGRVYEQYF. CDR3 DNA: TGTGCCAGCAGTACCGGGGGGCGCGTTTACGAGCAGTACTTC.

In its sample, this clonotype was seen a few times. The CDR3 coding sequence is TGTGCCAGCAGAGAACAGGGTTGGGGGAACACTGAAGCTTTCTTT. This gives the protein CASREQGWGNTEAFF. The rearrangement uses TRBV28 and TRBJ1-1, with D possibly matching TRBD1 (6 bases). The CDR3 sequence is 15 residues long. Germline V gives CDR1 MDHEN, CDR2 SYDVKM. Trimming took 6 bases from V and 1 from J, leaving 15 bases between them.

This clonotype occurred many times. The genes are TRBV29-1 and TRBJ1-4; 11 bases line up with TRBD1. CDR3 length: 12 residues. V was pared by 6 bases and J by 7 bases, with 1 base of the junction left unmatched. CDR1 is SQVTM, CDR2 ANQGSEA, per germline. This chain's CDR3 is CSVGQGAEKLFF. The DNA for the CDR3 is TGCAGCGTCGGACAGGGGGCTGAAAAACTGTTTTTT.

This chain joins TRBV20-1 and TRBJ2-7, with D maybe TRBD2 (6 bases). This CDR3 has 15 amino acids. Germline V CDR1 and CDR2: DFQATT, SNEGSKA (reference sequence). V dropped 6 bases and J dropped 4 bases, with 22 bases sitting between them. CDR3 region: CSAPLPPAGLYEQYF. The CDR3 DNA is TGCAGTGCCCCTCTCCCACCAGCGGGCCTATACGAGCAGTACTTC.

This chain uses TRBV3-1 with TRBJ2-7, with 10 bases matching TRBD2. The trim removed 3 bases at V and 4 bases at J, leaving 12 bases unmatched. CDR1 and CDR2 from the germline V gene are LGHDT and YNNKEL (reference sequence). The CDR3 totals 17 residues. The CDR3, as DNA: TGTGCCAGCAGCCAGACGCACGGGACTAGCGTGTTTTACGAGCAGTACTTC. As protein: CASSQTHGTSVFYEQYF.